This T cell receptor beta chain was sequenced in a study of blood T cell repertoires in COVID-19. Overall study context: The origin of the acute and convalescent COVID-19 samples was the United States, Italy and Spain. In each case, the material was cDNA or gDNA derived from T cells, B-cell-depleted T cells, or PBMCs.

As processed by the authors: Reference gene primer amplification in the assay estimated nucleated cell counts. Libraries were prepared by immunoSEQ multiplex PCR; TCRdb keeps only in-frame clonotypes and omits some of them. The V and J calls and clone size come from that table; D and trimming were worked out from the DNA. The sample holds 200,000 to 250,000 clones, roughly 88% seen once. CDR1 is MNHEY and CDR2 is SMNVEV in the germline V gene (reference sequence). V lost 5 bases to trimming and J lost 5 bases, with 14 bases between them. The CDR3 spans 14 residues. Sample: peripheral blood. The sequence was collected from a human donor in a cohort sampled during active COVID-19. The chain joins TRBV27 to TRBJ2-3; D is perhaps TRBD1 (5 bases). CDR3 protein: CASSAQGRVDTQYF. The CDR3 region has the DNA TGTGCCAGCAGTGCCCAGGGTCGGGTAGATACGCAGTATTTT.